This T cell receptor beta chain was found in a study of T cells after yellow fever vaccination. In TCRdb, the 5' RACE reads were re-called with MiXCR into one record per CDR3 protein. The table has about 57,000 distinct CDR3 sequences, about 7% seen once. The germline gives CDR1 SGDLS, CDR2 YYNGEE. The CDR3 runs 13 residues. Trimming left V 0 bases short and J 6 bases short, with 6 bases between. The sample holds many counts of this clonotype. The TCR originated in a man aged 30 to 39 who received the YFV17D yellow fever vaccine. The source material was CD8+ T cells sorted from PBMCs, sampled 15 days after the yellow fever booster vaccination. This chain uses TRBV9 with TRBJ1-4; D not certain. This CDR3 is CASSVGSDEKLFF. The CDR3, as DNA: TGTGCCAGCAGCGTAGGGAGTGATGAAAAACTGTTTTTT. Variable domain in full (rest from reference TRBV9 and TRBJ1-4): DSGVTQTPKHLITATGQRVTLRCSPRSGDLSVYWYQQSLDQGLQFLIQYYNGEERAKGNILERFSAQQFPDLHSELNLSSLELGDSALYFCASSVGSDEKLFFGSGTQLSVL.